Listed here are 27 T cell receptor beta chains from one sample, sequenced in a study of blood T cell repertoires in COVID-19. The assay was immunoSEQ multiplex PCR, and TCRdb's table has in-frame clones only and misses some. This sample has about 300,000 clones, with about nine tenths found just once. The sample consisted of PBMCs or T cells enriched from blood (not recorded which). Receptor source: a woman aged 18-29 years who had recovered from COVID-19.

V and J are TRBV9 and TRBJ2-1; 7 bases align to TRBD1. Germline assignment: CDR1 SGDLS and CDR2 YYNGEE. V shed 0 bases and J 7 bases; nucleotides not matched to a gene: 7. The CDR3 is 15 residues long. CDR3 amino acids: CASSVEGTVQNEQFF. CDR3 in DNA: TGTGCCAGCAGCGTAGAAGGGACAGTCCAAAATGAGCAGTTCTTC. The variable domain in full, completed from reference TRBV9 and TRBJ2-1, reads DSGVTQTPKHLITATGQRVTLRCSPRSGDLSVYWYQQSLDQGLQFLIQYYNGEERAKGNILERFSAQQFPDLHSELNLSSLELGDSALYFCASSVEGTVQNEQFFGPGTRLTVL.

The V call is TRBV19, the J call TRBJ2-2; 10 nucleotides align to TRBD2. There are 21 residues in the CDR3. Germline CDR1 is LNHDA and CDR2 is SQIVND (reference sequence). Trimming removed 0 bases from V and 8 bases from J; junction bases left unmatched: 21. Here the CDR3 DNA reads TGTGCCAGTAGTATAGATCTCCCTGGCTGGCTGGGACTAGCGACTTCGGGGGAGCTGTTTTTT. This translates into CASSIDLPGWLGLATSGELFF.

This chain links TRBV27 with TRBJ2-1, with 7 bases fitting TRBD2. The CDR3 has 15 residues. The J segment lost 4 bases and the V segment lost 0 bases, leaving 3 bases of the junction unmatched. Germline V CDR1 and CDR2: MNHEY, SMNVEV (reference sequence). CDR3 bases: TGTGCCAGCAGTTTATCCCAGCGGGGATACAATGAGCAGTTCTTC. Translating gives CASSLSQRGYNEQFF.

This clone was seen once. This chain's CDR3 is CASSIQGILEAFF. CDR3 DNA sequence: TGTGCCAGTAGTATTCAGGGGATCCTAGAAGCTTTCTTT. The gene calls are TRBV19 and TRBJ1-1, with a weak D call TRBD1 (6 bases). CDR1 is LNHDA and CDR2 is SQIVND in the germline V gene (reference sequence). V lost 3 bases and J lost 8, with 13 bases in between. The CDR3 totals 13 residues. The complete variable domain, with remaining parts taken from reference TRBV19 and TRBJ1-1, reads DGGITQSPKYLFRKEGQNVTLSCEQNLNHDAMYWYRQDPGQGLRLIYYSQIVNDFQKGDIAEGYSVSREKKESFPLTVTSAQKNPTAFYLCASSIQGILEAFFGQGTRLTVV.

The chain is built from TRBV28 and TRBJ2-7; TRBD1 might be the D (6 bases). The V and J ends lost 6 bases and 5 bases respectively, with 17 bases between them. Germline assignment: CDR1 MDHEN and CDR2 SYDVKM. The CDR3 has 14 residues. CDR3 sequence: CASREGEGYDEQYF. CDR3 DNA: TGTGCCAGCAGAGAGGGGGAAGGTTACGACGAGCAGTACTTC.

The CDR3 region has the DNA TGTGCCAGCAGCCCTTTAGGGGCCTACCTCGAAGCTTTCTTT. This encodes CASSPLGAYLEAFF. This chain uses TRBV27 with TRBJ1-1, with D perhaps matching TRBD1 (5 bases). V dropped 6 bases and J dropped 8 bases, with 19 bases sitting between them. This CDR3 has 14 amino acids. The germline V gene has CDR1 MNHEY and CDR2 SMNVEV (reference sequence).

The count of this clone is one. The V call is TRBV2, the J call TRBJ1-2; TRBD1 aligns across 10 bases. J lost 0 bases, V lost 4 bases, and 5 bases had no gene match. Germline loops: CDR1 SNHLY, CDR2 FYNNEI. This CDR3 is built from 16 residues. CDR3 protein: CASSGQGARANYGYTF. For the CDR3, the DNA is TGTGCCAGCAGTGGACAGGGGGCGCGAGCTAACTATGGCTACACCTTC.

This clone was counted only a few times. This rearrangement joins TRBV11-1 to TRBJ2-1; 10 bases line up with TRBD2. CDR3 length equals 14 residues. CDR1 and CDR2 from the germline V gene are SGHAT and FQDESV (reference sequence). J was trimmed by 5 bases and V by 9 bases; bases with no gene match: 7. As DNA, the CDR3 is TGTGCCAGTTGTGGACTAGCGGATCACAATGAGCAGTTCTTC. This gives the protein CASCGLADHNEQFF.

This clone was seen once. The chain has TRBV7-3 and TRBJ2-1; 10 bases agree with TRBD2. Germline assignment: CDR1 SGHTA and CDR2 FQGTGA. This CDR3 contains 18 residues. Trimming removed 0 bases from V and 0 bases from J; junction bases left unmatched: 5. The CDR3 spells CASSLTSSGGYSYNEQFF. The CDR3 DNA reads TGTGCCAGCAGCTTAACATCTAGCGGGGGTTACTCCTACAATGAGCAGTTCTTC.

The V call is TRBV3-1 (or the pseudogene TRBV3-2), the J call TRBJ2-1, with 7 bases identical to TRBD1. The CDR3 sequence is 15 residues long. The V segment lost 1 base and the J segment 5 bases; nucleotides outside the gene matches: 5. Germline V gene sequence: CDR1 LGHDT, CDR2 YNNKEL (reference sequence). The CDR3 DNA sequence: TGTGCCAGCAGCCAAGGGGACAGAAAAAACAATGAGCAGTTCTTC. Translating it yields CASSQGDRKNNEQFF.

The J gene is TRBJ2-7, the V gene TRBV5-4; a possible D gene is TRBD2 (5 bases). The CDR3 consists of 14 residues. The V and J ends lost 4 bases and 2 bases respectively, with 13 bases between them. Germline V CDR1 and CDR2: SGHNT, YYREEE (reference sequence). The CDR3 sequence: CASSQRGFPYEQYF. The CDR3 DNA is TGTGCCAGCAGCCAACGGGGTTTCCCCTACGAGCAGTACTTC.

The chain links TRBV3-1 (or the pseudogene TRBV3-2) to TRBJ2-3, with 8 bases identical to TRBD2. Germline CDR1 is LGHDT and CDR2 is YNNKEL (reference sequence). V lost 1 base and J lost 4; bases outside the gene matches: 1. The CDR3 has 14 amino acids. The CDR3 is CASSQVLAADTQYF. CDR3 nucleotides: TGTGCCAGCAGCCAAGTACTAGCGGCAGATACGCAGTATTTT.

In its sample, this clone was seen once. This chain uses TRBV3-1 (or the pseudogene TRBV3-2) with TRBJ2-7; TRBD2 aligns across 10 bases. There are 15 residues in the CDR3. The V gene's germline CDR1 is LGHDT and CDR2 YNNKEL (reference sequence). With V trimmed by 3 bases and J by 0 bases, 2 bases remained unmatched. CDR3 protein: CASSQGLAPSYEQYF. DNA of the CDR3: TGTGCCAGCAGCCAGGGACTAGCGCCCTCCTACGAGCAGTACTTC.

The V gene is TRBV29-1, the J gene TRBJ1-2; 11 bases match TRBD1. Trimming removed 0 bases from V and 8 bases from J; junction bases left unmatched: 5. The germline V gene encodes CDR1 SQVTM and CDR2 ANQGSEA. The CDR3 length is 14 residues. Here the CDR3 reads CSVEDRTGGGGYTF. The CDR3 DNA reads as TGCAGCGTTGAAGACAGGACAGGGGGCGGCGGCTACACCTTC.

This chain links TRBV10-3 with TRBJ2-6; maybe TRBD1 (6 bases). Per germline, CDR1 ENHRY and CDR2 SYGVKD. Trimming removed 3 bases from V and 1 base from J, with 10 bases in between. This CDR3 region has 16 residues. The CDR3 sequence is CAISETGLSGANVLTF. In DNA form, the CDR3 reads TGTGCCATCAGTGAAACAGGGCTTTCTGGGGCCAACGTCCTGACTTTC.

The CDR3 sequence is CASSFLNNYNQPQHF. The CDR3 DNA sequence: TGTGCCAGCAGTTTTTTGAACAACTACAATCAGCCCCAGCATTTT. This sequence joins TRBV28 and TRBJ1-5; D unresolved. Germline V gene sequence: CDR1 MDHEN, CDR2 SYDVKM. V dropped 3 bases and J dropped 3 bases, with 12 bases sitting between them. The CDR3 has 15 amino acids.

The chain is built from TRBV30 and TRBJ1-2, with 8 bases aligning to TRBD1. Per germline, CDR1 GTSNPN and CDR2 SVGIG (reference sequence). Trimming took 1 base from V and 3 from J; bases not matched to a gene: 13. CDR3 length equals 17 residues. Here the CDR3 reads CAWSGAQGARSYYGYTF. The CDR3 DNA reads as TGTGCCTGGAGTGGAGCGCAGGGGGCCCGATCGTACTATGGCTACACCTTC.

CDR3 in DNA: TGTGCCAGTAGCCCTCCCCGGGTTCTAGTGAACAATGAGCAGTTCTTC. Translated: CASSPPRVLVNNEQFF. The chain employs TRBV19 and TRBJ2-1; D is unclear. V was clipped by 6 bases and J by 5 bases, with 20 bases between them. Germline CDR1 reads LNHDA; CDR2 reads SQIVND (reference sequence). There are 16 residues in the CDR3.

The chain employs TRBV13 and TRBJ2-5; 8 bases map to TRBD2. CDR1 PRHDT and CDR2 FYEKMQ come from the germline V gene (reference sequence). V shed 2 bases and J 7 bases; nucleotides not matched to a gene: 6. This CDR3 comprises 14 residues. The CDR3 sequence: CASSLPGGRTTQYF. DNA of the CDR3: TGTGCCAGCAGCTTACCGGGGGGGCGCACGACCCAGTACTTC.

This chain joins TRBV9 and TRBJ2-4; D is perhaps TRBD2 (6 bases). The CDR3 runs 16 residues. Looked up from germline, CDR1 is SGDLS and CDR2 is YYNGEE. Trimming took 3 bases from V and 1 from J, leaving 14 bases between them. CDR3 DNA: TGTGCCAGCAGCGGACTTGGGGCGGGGGCCAAAAACATTCAGTACTTC. Its translation: CASSGLGAGAKNIQYF.

V and J are TRBV29-1 and TRBJ1-5; 8 positions agree with TRBD1. CDR3 length equals 14 residues. From germline, CDR1 is SQVTM and CDR2 ANQGSEA. Trimming cost V 4 bases and J 6 bases; bases outside gene matches: 8. The CDR3, as DNA: TGCAGCGTTGTAACGCAGGGGGCAGGTCAGCCCCAGCATTTT. Translated, it gives CSVVTQGAGQPQHF.

The gene calls are TRBV11-2 and TRBJ1-1; TRBD1 agrees at 7 bases. J gave up 3 bases and V 0 bases, and 1 base lay outside the gene matches. Per the germline V gene, CDR1 is SGHAT and CDR2 is FQNNGV. This CDR3 is built from 14 residues. In DNA, the CDR3 is TGTGCCAGCAGCTTAGACAGGGGGGACACTGAAGCTTTCTTT. This encodes CASSLDRGDTEAFF.

The chain recombines TRBV6-5 with TRBJ2-1; possible D gene TRBD2, 6 bases. Deletions cut 0 bases from V and 6 bases from J, with 15 bases between. CDR3 length: 16 amino acids. Germline-derived CDR1 and CDR2 are MNHEY and SVGAGI. CDR3 amino acids: CASSYSVGGGRNEQFF. The CDR3 bases are TGTGCCAGCAGTTACTCTGTGGGGGGTGGACGCAATGAGCAGTTCTTC.

The chain employs TRBV2 and TRBJ1-5; 7 positions match TRBD1. The V segment lost 4 bases and the J segment 9 bases; nucleotides outside the gene matches: 9. Germline V gives CDR1 SNHLY, CDR2 FYNNEI. The CDR3 loop spans 14 amino acids. CDR3 DNA: TGTGCCAGCAGTGCGGGACAGATATCGCCGCCCCAGCATTTT. Its protein product is CASSAGQISPPQHF.

The rearrangement joins TRBV6-5 to TRBJ2-1; 10 bases match TRBD1. Losses at the gene ends were 2 bases for V and 5 bases for J; bases not matched to a gene: 6. This CDR3 spans 16 amino acids. Per germline, CDR1 MNHEY and CDR2 SVGAGI. CDR3 sequence reads: CASSYIGTGADNEQFF. The CDR3 DNA is TGTGCCAGCAGTTACATCGGGACAGGGGCGGACAATGAGCAGTTCTTC.

The chain uses TRBV7-8 and TRBJ2-3, with 7 bases lining up with TRBD2. V gave up 5 bases and J gave up 1 base; unmatched junction bases: 6. Germline-derived CDR1 and CDR2 are SGHVS and FQNEAQ. The CDR3 sequence is 15 residues long. CDR3 loop: CASSRRLAGTDTQYF. The CDR3 DNA reads TGTGCCAGCAGCAGGCGGCTAGCGGGCACAGATACGCAGTATTTT.

The chain links TRBV7-9 to TRBJ2-1; possible D gene TRBD2, 6 bases. This CDR3 contains 15 residues. CDR1 SEHNR and CDR2 FQNEAQ come from the germline V gene (reference sequence). Trimming removed 6 bases at V and 6 bases at J, with 18 bases between. CDR3 in DNA: TGTGCCAGCAGGGTTCGACTAGGAACCGGCAATGAGCAGTTCTTC. Its protein product is CASRVRLGTGNEQFF.